This TCR beta chain was captured in a study of shared clonotypes between healthy human individuals. Overall study context: Each donor's CD4 naive and CD4 memory cells filled three plates apiece, CD8 naive two, and CD8 memory one.

Recent acute infections and vaccinations were absent in the healthy HIV-negative adult donors. Note on this clone: This specimen includes other DNA sequences encoding the same CDR3.

Repertoires were generated with immunoSEQ multiplex PCR, while TCRdb's copy carries only in-frame clones and drops some. The data contain around 1.4 million clones, around 98.5% of them seen just once; the ten biggest clones take up roughly 0.36%. The V end lost 5 bases, the J end lost 2 bases, and 6 bases lay between the germline ends. CDR1 LNHNV and CDR2 YYDKDF come from the germline V gene (reference sequence). The CDR3 length is 12 residues. The genes are TRBV15 and TRBJ1-2; TRBD1 is a possible D gene (5 bases). The sequenced sample consisted of naive CD4+ T cells sorted from blood. The subset: CD45RA+ positively selected. This TCR was sampled from a man aged 25 to 45 in good health. CDR3 residues: CATSAGNYGYTF. The CDR3 DNA reads TGTGCCACCAGCGCAGGGAACTATGGCTACACCTTC.